This is a list of T cell receptor beta chains from one sample in a study of shared clonotypes between healthy human individuals. The method was immunoSEQ multiplex PCR; TCRdb's version includes in-frame clones alone and lacks a portion of them. The table includes approximately 940,000 clones, around three quarters detected once. The sequenced sample was memory CD4+ T cells sorted from blood. All receptors derive from a man between 18 and 29 years old in good health. Each CDR3 is given with its conserved first and last residue. Fields, in order: CDR3 DNA, CDR3 protein, D gene, V gene, clone size, J gene. The D gene is left open where the match is weak. Size tells how often a clone was seen (once, few, many) or the class of an expanded clone, and some rows leave it out.

TGTGCCATCAGTGAGTCTGGGGGAGGTATCTACGAGCAGTACTTC,CAISESGGGIYEQYF,.,TRBV10-3,.,TRBJ2-7
TGTGCCTGGAGGGACAGGGACGAGCAGTACTTC,CAWRDRDEQYF,TRBD1,TRBV30,.,TRBJ2-7
TGTGCCAGCAGCCAGCCCCCTAGCGGGGGGGCCTACAATGAGCAGTTCTTC,CASSQPPSGGAYNEQFF,TRBD2,TRBV5-4,once,TRBJ2-1
TGTGCCAGCAGCTTAAATTGGGACACCACCGGGGAGCTGTTTTTT,CASSLNWDTTGELFF,.,TRBV7-2,few,TRBJ2-2
TGCGCCAGCACCCCTGGGGCGAACGAGCAGTACTTC,CASTPGANEQYF,.,TRBV23-1,.,TRBJ2-7
TGTGCCAGCAGACTGACAGGGGGCTATGGCTACACCTTC,CASRLTGGYGYTF,TRBD1,TRBV27,.,TRBJ1-2
TGTGCCAGCAGTTCGCAGGGTCTCGCTGGGGCCAACGTCCTGACTTTC,CASSSQGLAGANVLTF,.,TRBV28,.,TRBJ2-6
TGCGCCAGCAGCCTTGGACGGCGGGAGGGCACAGATACGCAGTATTTT,CASSLGRREGTDTQYF,TRBD2,TRBV5-1,.,TRBJ2-3
TGTGCCAGCAGCTCAACAGGGGGCGTCGGCACCGGGGAGCTGTTTTTT,CASSSTGGVGTGELFF,TRBD1,TRBV5-4,.,TRBJ2-2
TGTGCCAGCAGGGCCAGGGAGACTGGAAACACCATATATTTT,CASRARETGNTIYF,.,TRBV6-1,.,TRBJ1-3
TGTGCTAGCAGCTTAGGTCGGGGGGGCTCTTCAGATACGCAGTATTTT,CASSLGRGGSSDTQYF,TRBD2,TRBV7-7,.,TRBJ2-3
TGTGCCTGCCTCCTCGATCTAGCGGGCTCCTACAATGAGCAGTTCTTC,CACLLDLAGSYNEQFF,TRBD2,TRBV6-6,many,TRBJ2-1
TGTGCCAGTACTCCCAACCCATGGGCCTCTGGAAACACCATATATTTT,CASTPNPWASGNTIYF,.,TRBV19,.,TRBJ1-3
TGCGCCAGCAGTGAGTCAGGGGGTTACAATCAGCCCCAGCATTTT,CASSESGGYNQPQHF,.,TRBV10-2,few,TRBJ1-5
TGTGCCAGCAGAAGAGGGACGGAGCACAATCAGCCCCAGCATTTT,CASRRGTEHNQPQHF,.,TRBV2,few,TRBJ1-5